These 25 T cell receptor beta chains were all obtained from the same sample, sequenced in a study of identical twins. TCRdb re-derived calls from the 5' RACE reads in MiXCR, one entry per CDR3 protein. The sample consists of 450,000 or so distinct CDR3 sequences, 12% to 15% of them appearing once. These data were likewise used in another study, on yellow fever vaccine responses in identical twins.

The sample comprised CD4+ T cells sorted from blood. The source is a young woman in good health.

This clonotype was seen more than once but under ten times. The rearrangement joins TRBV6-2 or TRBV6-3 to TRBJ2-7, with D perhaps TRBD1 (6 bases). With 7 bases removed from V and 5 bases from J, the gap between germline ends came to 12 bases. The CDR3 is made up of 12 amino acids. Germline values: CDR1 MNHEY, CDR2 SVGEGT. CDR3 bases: TGTGCCAGCACCGACAACAGGGACGAGCAGTACTTC. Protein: CASTDNRDEQYF.

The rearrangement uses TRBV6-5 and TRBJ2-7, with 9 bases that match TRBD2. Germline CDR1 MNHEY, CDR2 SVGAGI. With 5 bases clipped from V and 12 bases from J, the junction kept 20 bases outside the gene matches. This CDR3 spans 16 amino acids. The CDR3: CASSHDGGTSRGWLYF. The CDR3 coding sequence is TGTGCCAGCAGTCACGACGGGGGGACTAGCCGGGGGTGGCTGTACTTC.

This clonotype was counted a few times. The CDR3 nucleotides read TGTGCCAGCAGTCAAAAGGGTTGGACAGATACGCAGTATTTT. Translated, it gives CASSQKGWTDTQYF. The rearrangement links TRBV6-1 to TRBJ2-3; D is uncertain. The CDR3 is 14 amino acids. Trimming took off 5 bases at V and 3 bases at J, with 12 bases between the two ends. The germline V gene has CDR1 MNHNS and CDR2 SASEGT.

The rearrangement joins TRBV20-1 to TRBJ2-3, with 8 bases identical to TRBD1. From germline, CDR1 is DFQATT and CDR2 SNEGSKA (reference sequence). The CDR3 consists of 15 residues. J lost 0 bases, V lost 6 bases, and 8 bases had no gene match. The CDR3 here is CSAPGQGGSTDTQYF. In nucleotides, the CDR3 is TGCAGTGCCCCCGGACAGGGTGGGAGCACAGATACGCAGTATTTT.

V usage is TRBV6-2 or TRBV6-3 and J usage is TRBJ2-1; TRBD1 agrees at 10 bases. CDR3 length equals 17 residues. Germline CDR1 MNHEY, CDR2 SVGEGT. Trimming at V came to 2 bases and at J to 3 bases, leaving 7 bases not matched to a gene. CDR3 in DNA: TGTGCCAGCAGTTACCCCCGGACAGGGGGGGACTACAATGAGCAGTTCTTC. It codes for CASSYPRTGGDYNEQFF.

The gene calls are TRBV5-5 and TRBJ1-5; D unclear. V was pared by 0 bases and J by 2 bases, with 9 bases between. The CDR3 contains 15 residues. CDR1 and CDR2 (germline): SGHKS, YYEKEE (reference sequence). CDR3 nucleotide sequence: TGTGCCAGCAGCTTGGTAGGTAGGGGCAATCAGCCCCAGCATTTT. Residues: CASSLVGRGNQPQHF.

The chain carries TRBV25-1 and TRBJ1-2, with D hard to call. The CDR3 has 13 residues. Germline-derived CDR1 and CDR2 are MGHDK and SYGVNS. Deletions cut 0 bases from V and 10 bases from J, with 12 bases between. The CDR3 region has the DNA TGTGCCAGCAGTGAATACCGCCAGGACCCCTACACCTTC. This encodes CASSEYRQDPYTF.

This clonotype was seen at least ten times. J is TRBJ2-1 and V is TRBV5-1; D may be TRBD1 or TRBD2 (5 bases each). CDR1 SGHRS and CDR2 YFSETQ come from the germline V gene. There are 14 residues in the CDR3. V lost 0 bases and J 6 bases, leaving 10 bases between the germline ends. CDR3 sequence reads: CASSLEGRLNEQFF. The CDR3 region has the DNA TGCGCCAGCAGCTTGGAGGGACGGCTCAATGAGCAGTTCTTC.

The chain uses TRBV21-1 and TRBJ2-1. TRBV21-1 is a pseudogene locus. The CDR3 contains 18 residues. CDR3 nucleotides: TGTGCCAGCAGCAAAGTTCAAGTTGGCGGGAGGGCCTACAATGAGCAGTTCTTC. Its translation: CASSKVQVGGRAYNEQFF.

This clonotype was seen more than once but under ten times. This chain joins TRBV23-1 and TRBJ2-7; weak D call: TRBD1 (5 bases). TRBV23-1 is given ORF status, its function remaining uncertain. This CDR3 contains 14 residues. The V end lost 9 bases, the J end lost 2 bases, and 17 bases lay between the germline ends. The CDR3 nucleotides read TGCGCCAGTACGAACCCCGCAGGGACCTACGAGCAGTACTTC. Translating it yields CASTNPAGTYEQYF.

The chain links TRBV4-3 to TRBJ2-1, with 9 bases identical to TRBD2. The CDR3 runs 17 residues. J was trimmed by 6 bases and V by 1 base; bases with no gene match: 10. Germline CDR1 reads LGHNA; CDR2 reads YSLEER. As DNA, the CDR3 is TGCGCCAGCAGCCAAGGGACGGTAGCGGGAGTACGCAATGAGCAGTTCTTC. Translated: CASSQGTVAGVRNEQFF.

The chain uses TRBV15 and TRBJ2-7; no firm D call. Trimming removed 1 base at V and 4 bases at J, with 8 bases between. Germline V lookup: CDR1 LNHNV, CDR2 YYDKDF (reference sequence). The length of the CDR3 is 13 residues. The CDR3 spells CATSRALGYEQYF. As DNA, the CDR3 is TGTGCCACCAGCAGAGCCCTGGGATACGAGCAGTACTTC.

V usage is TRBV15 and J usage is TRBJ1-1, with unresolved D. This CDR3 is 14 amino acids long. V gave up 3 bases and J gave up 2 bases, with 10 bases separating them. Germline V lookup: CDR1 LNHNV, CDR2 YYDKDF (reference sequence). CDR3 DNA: TGTGCCACCAGCAGGGGCAGGAGTAACACTGAAGCTTTCTTT. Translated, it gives CATSRGRSNTEAFF. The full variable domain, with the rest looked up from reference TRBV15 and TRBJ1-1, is DAMVIQNPRYQVTQFGKPVTLSCSQTLNHNVMYWYQQKSSQAPKLLFHYYDKDFNNEADTPDNFQSRRPNTSFCFLDIRSPGLGDTAMYLCATSRGRSNTEAFFGQGTRLTVV.

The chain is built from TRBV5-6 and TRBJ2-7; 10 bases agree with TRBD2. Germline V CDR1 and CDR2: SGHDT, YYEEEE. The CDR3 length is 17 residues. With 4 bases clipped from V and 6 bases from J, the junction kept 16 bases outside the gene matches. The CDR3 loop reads CASSQQLAGSPLREQYF. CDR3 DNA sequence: TGTGCCAGCAGCCAACAACTAGCGGGATCGCCCCTCCGCGAGCAGTACTTC.

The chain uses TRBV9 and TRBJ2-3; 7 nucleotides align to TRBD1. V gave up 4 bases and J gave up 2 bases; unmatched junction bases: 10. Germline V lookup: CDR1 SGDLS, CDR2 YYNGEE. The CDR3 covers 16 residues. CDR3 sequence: CASSTTGRKHTDTQYF. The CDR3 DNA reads TGTGCCAGCAGCACGACAGGGCGGAAGCACACAGATACGCAGTATTTT.

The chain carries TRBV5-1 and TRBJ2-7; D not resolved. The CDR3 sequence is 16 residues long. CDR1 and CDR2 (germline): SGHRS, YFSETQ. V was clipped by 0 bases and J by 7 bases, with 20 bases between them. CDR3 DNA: TGCGCCAGCAGCTTGGCTGGTGCAAGCACTACGAGGGAGCAGTACTTC. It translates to CASSLAGASTTREQYF.

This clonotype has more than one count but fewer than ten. DNA of the CDR3: TGTGCCACCAGTGACAGGGCGGGTAGGTACAATGAGCAGTTCTTC. Translation gives CATSDRAGRYNEQFF. V is TRBV15 and J is TRBJ2-1, with 7 bases matching TRBD1. From germline, CDR1 is LNHNV and CDR2 YYDKDF (reference sequence). The junction had 9 bases not matched to a gene; V was cut back by 6 bases and J by 4 bases. The CDR3 totals 15 residues.

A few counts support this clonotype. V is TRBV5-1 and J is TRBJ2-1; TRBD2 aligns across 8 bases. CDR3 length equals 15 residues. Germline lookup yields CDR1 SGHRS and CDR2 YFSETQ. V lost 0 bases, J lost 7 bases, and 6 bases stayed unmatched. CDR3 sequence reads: CASSLARGGGNEQFF. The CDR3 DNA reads TGCGCCAGCAGCTTGGCCCGGGGGGGCGGAAATGAGCAGTTCTTC.

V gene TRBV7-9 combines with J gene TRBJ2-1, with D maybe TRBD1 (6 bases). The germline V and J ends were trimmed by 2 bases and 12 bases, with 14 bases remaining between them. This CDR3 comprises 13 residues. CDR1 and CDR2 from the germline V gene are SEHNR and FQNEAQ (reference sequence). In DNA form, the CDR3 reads TGTGCCAGCAGCTTACCTACAGGGATTGGGCAGTTCTTC. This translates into CASSLPTGIGQFF.

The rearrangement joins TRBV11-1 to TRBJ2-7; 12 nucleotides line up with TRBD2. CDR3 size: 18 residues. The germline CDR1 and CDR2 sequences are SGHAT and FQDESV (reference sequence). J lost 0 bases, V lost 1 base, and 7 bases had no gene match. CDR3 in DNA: TGTGCCAGCAGCTTAGAGACTAGCGGGAGATTCGACTCCTACGAGCAGTACTTC. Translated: CASSLETSGRFDSYEQYF.

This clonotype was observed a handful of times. CDR3 sequence reads: CAWSQFSTGAEGYTF. CDR3 DNA: TGTGCCTGGAGTCAATTTTCGACAGGGGCGGAAGGCTACACCTTC. V usage is TRBV30 and J usage is TRBJ1-2, with 8 nucleotides matching TRBD1. The CDR3 sequence is 15 residues long. Germline-derived CDR1 and CDR2 are GTSNPN and SVGIG (reference sequence). V shed 2 bases and J 8 bases; nucleotides not matched to a gene: 13.

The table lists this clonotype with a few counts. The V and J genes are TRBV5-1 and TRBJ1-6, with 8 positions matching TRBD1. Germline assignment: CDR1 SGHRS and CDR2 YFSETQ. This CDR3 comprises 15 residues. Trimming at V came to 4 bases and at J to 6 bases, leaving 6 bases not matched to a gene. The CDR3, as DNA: TGCGCCAGCAGCCGTACGGGACAGGTTAATTCACCCCTCCACTTT. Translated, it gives CASSRTGQVNSPLHF.

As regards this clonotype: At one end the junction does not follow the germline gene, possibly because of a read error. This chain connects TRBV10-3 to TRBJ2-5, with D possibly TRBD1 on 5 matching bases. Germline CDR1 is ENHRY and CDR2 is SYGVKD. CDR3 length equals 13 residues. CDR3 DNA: TGTGCCATCAGCCGACAGCGAGAAGAGACTCAGTACTTC. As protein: CAISRQREETQYF.

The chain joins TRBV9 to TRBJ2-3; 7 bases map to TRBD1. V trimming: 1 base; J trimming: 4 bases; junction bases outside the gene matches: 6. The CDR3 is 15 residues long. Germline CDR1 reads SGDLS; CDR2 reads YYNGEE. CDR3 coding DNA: TGTGCCAGCAGCGTACTTCTAGGGGGCGCAGATACGCAGTATTTT. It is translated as CASSVLLGGADTQYF.

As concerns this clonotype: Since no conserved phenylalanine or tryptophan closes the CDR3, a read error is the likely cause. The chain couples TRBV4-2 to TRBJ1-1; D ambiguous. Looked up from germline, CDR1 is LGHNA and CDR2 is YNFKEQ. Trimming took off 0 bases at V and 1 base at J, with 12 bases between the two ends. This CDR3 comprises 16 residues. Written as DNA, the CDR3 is TGTGCCAGCAGCCAAGATAGGCGGATTACGAACACTGAAGCTTTCCTT. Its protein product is CASSQDRRITNTEAFL.